The source of this TCR beta chain is a study of blood T cell repertoires in COVID-19. At the level of the study: Whether acute or convalescent, the COVID-19 samples came from the United States, Italy and Spain. From T cells, B-cell-depleted T cells, or PBMCs came the material, which was cDNA or gDNA.

V was trimmed by 0 bases and J by 3 bases, leaving 11 bases between them. Looked up from germline, CDR1 is MNHEY and CDR2 is SVGAGI. This CDR3 region has 15 residues. How the authors handled the data: Estimated nucleated cell counts came from reference gene primer amplification. The repertoire was sequenced with immunoSEQ multiplex PCR; TCRdb's copy has only in-frame clones and lacks some. V, J and clone size are taken as reported in that table, and D and trimming were inferred from the DNA itself. The data hold 94,000 or so clones, with roughly 88% observed a single time. The clonotype originates from a man aged 55 to 70 with acute or convalescent COVID-19. Specimen: peripheral blood. The chain has TRBV6-5 and TRBJ1-2, with a tentative D call TRBD1 (6 bases). The CDR3 sequence: CASSYSGRGDYGYTF. CDR3 DNA sequence: TGTGCCAGCAGTTACTCCGGCAGGGGAGACTATGGCTACACCTTC.